This section outlines one T cell receptor beta chain sequence together with its context. As handled by the study authors: Estimation of nucleated cell counts relied on the amplification of reference gene primers. Repertoires were generated with immunoSEQ multiplex PCR, while TCRdb's copy carries only in-frame clones and drops some. That table gives V, J and clone size, and the DNA gave D and trimming. There are 80,000 to 95,000 clones in the sample; roughly 87% occur only once, and 6% to 8% lies in the top ten. This sample was taken from a study of blood T cell repertoires in COVID-19. Across the study: Material from acute and convalescent COVID-19 was sourced from the United States, Italy and Spain. T cells, B-cell-depleted T cells, or PBMCs provided the cDNA or gDNA that served as material.

The TCR was taken from a man in his sixties or seventies with acute or convalescent COVID-19. The sequenced material came from peripheral blood.

DNA for the CDR3: TGTGCCAGCAGTCTTAACTTAGCGGGGGGGCGGAACAATGAGCAGTTCTTC. Its protein product is CASSLNLAGGRNNEQFF. The genes are TRBV6-6 and TRBJ2-1; 11 bases align to TRBD2. V was pared by 5 bases and J by 5 bases, with 11 bases of the junction left unmatched. The CDR3 spans 17 residues. Germline V gene sequence: CDR1 MNHNY, CDR2 SVGAGI (reference sequence).